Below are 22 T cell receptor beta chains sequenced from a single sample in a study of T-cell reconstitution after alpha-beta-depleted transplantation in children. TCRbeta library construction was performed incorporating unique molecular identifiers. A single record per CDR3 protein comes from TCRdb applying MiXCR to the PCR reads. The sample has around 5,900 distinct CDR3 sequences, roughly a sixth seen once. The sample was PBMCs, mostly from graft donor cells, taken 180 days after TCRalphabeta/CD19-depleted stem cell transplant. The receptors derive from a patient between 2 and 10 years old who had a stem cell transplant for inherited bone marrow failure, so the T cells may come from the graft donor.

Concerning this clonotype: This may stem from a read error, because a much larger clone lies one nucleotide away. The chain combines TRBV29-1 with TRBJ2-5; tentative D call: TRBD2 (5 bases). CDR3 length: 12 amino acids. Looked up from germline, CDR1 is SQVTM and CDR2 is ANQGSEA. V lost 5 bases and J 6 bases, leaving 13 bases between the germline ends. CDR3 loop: CSVPYRGQTQYF. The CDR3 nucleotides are TGCAGCGTTCCCTACCGAGGGCAGACCCAGTACTTC.

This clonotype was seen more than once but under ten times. In DNA, the CDR3 is TGCGCCAGCAGCCAAGATGACCACCGAGGACTAGCGCCACACAATGAGCAGTTCTTC. It codes for CASSQDDHRGLAPHNEQFF. The chain joins TRBV4-3 to TRBJ2-1; 9 bases agree with TRBD2. CDR3 size: 19 residues. Germline values: CDR1 LGHNA, CDR2 YSLEER. Germline trimming cut 0 bases from V and 5 bases from J; bases unmatched to any gene: 14.

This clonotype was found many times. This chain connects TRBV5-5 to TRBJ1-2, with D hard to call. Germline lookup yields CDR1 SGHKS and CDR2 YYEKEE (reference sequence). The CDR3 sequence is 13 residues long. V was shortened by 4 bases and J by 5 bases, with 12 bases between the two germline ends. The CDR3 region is CASSPRTEYGYTF. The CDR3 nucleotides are TGTGCCAGCAGCCCGCGGACCGAGTATGGCTACACCTTC.

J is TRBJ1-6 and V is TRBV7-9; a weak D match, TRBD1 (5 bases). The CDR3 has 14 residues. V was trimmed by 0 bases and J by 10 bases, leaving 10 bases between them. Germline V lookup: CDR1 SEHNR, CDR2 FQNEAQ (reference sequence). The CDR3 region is CASSLAGRGSPLHF. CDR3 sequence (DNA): TGTGCCAGCAGCTTAGCCGGCCGGGGGTCACCCCTCCACTTT.

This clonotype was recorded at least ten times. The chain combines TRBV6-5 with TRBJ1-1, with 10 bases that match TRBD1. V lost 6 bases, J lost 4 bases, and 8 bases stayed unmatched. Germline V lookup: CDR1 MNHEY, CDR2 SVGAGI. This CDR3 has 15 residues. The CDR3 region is CASRTTGGARTEAFF. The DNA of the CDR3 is TGTGCCAGCAGGACGACAGGGGGCGCGCGCACTGAAGCTTTCTTT.

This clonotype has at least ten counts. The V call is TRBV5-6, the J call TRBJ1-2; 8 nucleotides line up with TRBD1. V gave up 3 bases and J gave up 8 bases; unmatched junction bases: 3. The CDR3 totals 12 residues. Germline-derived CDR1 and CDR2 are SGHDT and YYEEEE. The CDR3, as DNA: TGTGCCAGCAGCTATAGGACAGGGGGCTACACCTTC. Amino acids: CASSYRTGGYTF.

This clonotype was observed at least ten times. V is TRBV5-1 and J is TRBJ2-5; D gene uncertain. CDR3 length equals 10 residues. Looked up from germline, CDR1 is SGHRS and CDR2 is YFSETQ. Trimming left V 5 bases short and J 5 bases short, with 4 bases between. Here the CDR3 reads CASRMETQYF. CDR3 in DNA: TGCGCCAGCAGGATGGAGACCCAGTACTTC.

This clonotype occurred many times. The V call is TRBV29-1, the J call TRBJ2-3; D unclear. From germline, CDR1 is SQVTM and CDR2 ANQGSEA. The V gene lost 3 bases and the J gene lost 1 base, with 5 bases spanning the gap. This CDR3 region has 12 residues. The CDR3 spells CSVDRGTDTQYF. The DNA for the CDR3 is TGCAGCGTTGATAGGGGCACAGATACGCAGTATTTT.

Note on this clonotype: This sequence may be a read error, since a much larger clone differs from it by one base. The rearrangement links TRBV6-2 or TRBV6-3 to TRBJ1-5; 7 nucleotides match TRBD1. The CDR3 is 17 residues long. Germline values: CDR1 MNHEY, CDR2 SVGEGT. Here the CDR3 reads CASSYVQGGYSNKPQHF. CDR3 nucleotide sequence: TGTGCCAGCAGTTACGTGCAGGGGGGATATAGCAATAAGCCCCAGCATTTT.

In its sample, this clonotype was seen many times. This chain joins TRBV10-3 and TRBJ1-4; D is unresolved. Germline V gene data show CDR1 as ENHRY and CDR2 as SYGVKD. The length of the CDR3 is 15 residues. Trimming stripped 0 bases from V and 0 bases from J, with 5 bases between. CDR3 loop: CAISESWATNEKLFF. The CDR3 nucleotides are TGTGCCATCAGTGAGTCATGGGCAACTAATGAAAAACTGTTTTTT.

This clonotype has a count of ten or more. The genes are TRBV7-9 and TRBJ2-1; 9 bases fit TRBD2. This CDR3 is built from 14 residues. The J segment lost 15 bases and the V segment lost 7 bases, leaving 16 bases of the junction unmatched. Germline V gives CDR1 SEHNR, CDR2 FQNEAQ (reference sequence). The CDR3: CASTRAGGRMAWFF. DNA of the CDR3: TGTGCCAGCACCCGGGCGGGGGGGCGAATGGCATGGTTCTTC.

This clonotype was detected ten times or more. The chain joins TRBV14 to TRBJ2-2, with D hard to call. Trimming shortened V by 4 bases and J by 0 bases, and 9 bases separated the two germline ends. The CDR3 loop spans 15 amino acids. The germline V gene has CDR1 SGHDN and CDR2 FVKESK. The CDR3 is CASSPAVANTGELFF. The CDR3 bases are TGTGCCAGCAGCCCGGCTGTCGCGAACACCGGGGAGCTGTTTTTT.

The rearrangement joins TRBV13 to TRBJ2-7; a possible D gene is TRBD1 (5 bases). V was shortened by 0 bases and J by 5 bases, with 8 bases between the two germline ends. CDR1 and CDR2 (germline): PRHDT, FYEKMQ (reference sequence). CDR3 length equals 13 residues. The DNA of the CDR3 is TGTGCCAGCAGCTTAGGGGCAGGGAACGAGCAGTACGTC. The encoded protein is CASSLGAGNEQYV.

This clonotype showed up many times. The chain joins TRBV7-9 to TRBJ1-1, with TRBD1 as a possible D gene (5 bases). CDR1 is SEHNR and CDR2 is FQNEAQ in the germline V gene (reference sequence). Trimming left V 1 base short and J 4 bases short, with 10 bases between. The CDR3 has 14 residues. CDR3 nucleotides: TGTGCCAGCAGCTTAGAGCGGGGGATCACTGAAGCTTTCTTT. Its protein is CASSLERGITEAFF.

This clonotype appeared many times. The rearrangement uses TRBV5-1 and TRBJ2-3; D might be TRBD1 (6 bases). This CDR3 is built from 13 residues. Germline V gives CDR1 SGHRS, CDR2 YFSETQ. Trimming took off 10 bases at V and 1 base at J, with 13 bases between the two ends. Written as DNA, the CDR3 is TGCGCCTCTAAGGGGGTAGGCACAGATACGCAGTATTTT. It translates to CASKGVGTDTQYF.

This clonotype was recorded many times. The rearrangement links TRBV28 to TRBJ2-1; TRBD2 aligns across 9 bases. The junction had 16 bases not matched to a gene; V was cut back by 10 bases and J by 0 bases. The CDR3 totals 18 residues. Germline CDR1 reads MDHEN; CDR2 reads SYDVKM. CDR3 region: CATLIGSGSQGSYNEQFF. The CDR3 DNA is TGTGCCACCCTAATCGGTAGCGGGAGCCAAGGCTCCTACAATGAGCAGTTCTTC.

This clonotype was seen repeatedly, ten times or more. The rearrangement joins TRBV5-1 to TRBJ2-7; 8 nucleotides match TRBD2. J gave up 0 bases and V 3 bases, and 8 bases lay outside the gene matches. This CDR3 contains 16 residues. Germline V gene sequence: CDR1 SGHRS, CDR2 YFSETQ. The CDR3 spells CASSSQAGVSSYEQYF. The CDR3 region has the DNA TGCGCCAGCAGCTCCCAAGCGGGAGTAAGCTCCTACGAGCAGTACTTC.

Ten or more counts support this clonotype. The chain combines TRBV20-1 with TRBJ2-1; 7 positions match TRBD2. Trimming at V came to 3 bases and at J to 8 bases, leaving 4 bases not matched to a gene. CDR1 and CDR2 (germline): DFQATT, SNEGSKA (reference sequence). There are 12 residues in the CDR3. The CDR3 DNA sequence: TGCAGTGCTAGGTTCAGCGGGGATGAGCAGTTCTTC. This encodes CSARFSGDEQFF.

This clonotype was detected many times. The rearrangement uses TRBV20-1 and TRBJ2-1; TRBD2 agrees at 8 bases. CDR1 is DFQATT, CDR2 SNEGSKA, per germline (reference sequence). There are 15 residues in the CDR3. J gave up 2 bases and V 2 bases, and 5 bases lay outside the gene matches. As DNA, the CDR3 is TGCAGTGCTAGATATGGGACTAGTACCTACAATGAGCAGTTCTTC. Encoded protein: CSARYGTSTYNEQFF.

CDR3 nucleotides: TGTGCCAGCAGCGTAATGGGGGGCACTGAAGCTTTCTTT. Translation gives CASSVMGGTEAFF. The rearrangement links TRBV9 to TRBJ1-1, with a possible D match to TRBD1 (5 bases). CDR1 SGDLS and CDR2 YYNGEE come from the germline V gene. The V end lost 1 base, the J end lost 4 bases, and 8 bases lay between the germline ends. The CDR3 is made up of 13 amino acids.

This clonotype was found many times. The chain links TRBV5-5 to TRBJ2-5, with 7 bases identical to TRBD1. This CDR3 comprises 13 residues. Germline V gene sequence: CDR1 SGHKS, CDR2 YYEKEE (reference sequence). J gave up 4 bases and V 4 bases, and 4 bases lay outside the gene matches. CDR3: CASSLPGGETQYF. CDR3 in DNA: TGTGCCAGCAGCCTACCAGGGGGAGAGACCCAGTACTTC.

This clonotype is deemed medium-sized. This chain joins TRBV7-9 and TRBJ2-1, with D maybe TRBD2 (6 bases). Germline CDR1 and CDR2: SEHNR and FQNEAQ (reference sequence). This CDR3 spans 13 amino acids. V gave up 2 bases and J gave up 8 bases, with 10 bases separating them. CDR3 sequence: CASSLTGDHEQFF. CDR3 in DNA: TGTGCCAGCAGCTTAACGGGGGACCATGAGCAGTTCTTC.